This T cell receptor (beta chain) was observed in a study of T-cell memory formation after mild COVID-19. Study findings and constraints: SARS-CoV-2 specificity was not confirmed for second-wave clones peaking on day 37. Shrinking CD4+ clones were chiefly CM and EM; CD8+ ones were chiefly EMRA. That cross-reactive memory joined was suggested by some responding clones appearing in pre-infection memory.

Germline values: CDR1 SGHNT, CDR2 YENEEA. The V end lost 2 bases, the J end lost 4 bases, and 14 bases lay between the germline ends. The CDR3 covers 15 residues. 5'RACE with constant-segment primers yielded barcoded, UMI-tagged TCR alpha and TCR beta cDNA libraries. TCRdb passed the 5' RACE reads through MiXCR, listing each CDR3 protein once. The sample consists of about 560,000 distinct CDR3 sequences, around 17% of them appearing once. Worth noting for this clonotype: Its specificity is unknown.

The J gene is TRBJ1-2, the V gene TRBV11-3; D is unclear. The sequenced sample was PBMCs or a T cell subset sorted from them (not recorded which). The receptor was isolated from an adult woman who had mild COVID-19 (a few samples of this study predate the infection). Cell type and time point are not known. The CDR3 nucleotides read TGTGCCAGCAGCTTATCCCGGTTTGGGGTCTATGGCTACACCTTC. Translating gives CASSLSRFGVYGYTF.